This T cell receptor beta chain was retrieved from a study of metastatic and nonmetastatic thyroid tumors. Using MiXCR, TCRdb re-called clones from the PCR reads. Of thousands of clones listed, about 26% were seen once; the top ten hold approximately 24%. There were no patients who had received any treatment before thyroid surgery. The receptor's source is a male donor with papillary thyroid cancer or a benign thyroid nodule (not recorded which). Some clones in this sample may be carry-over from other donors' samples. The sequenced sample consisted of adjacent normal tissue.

CDR3 sequence reads: CASSLGQGAGGYTF. DNA for the CDR3: TGTGCCAGCAGCTTGGGTCAGGGGGCGGGTGGCTACACCTTC. The V call is TRBV5-4, the J call TRBJ1-2; 8 nucleotides agree with TRBD1. The CDR3 runs to 14 residues. The germline gives CDR1 SGHNT, CDR2 YYREEE (reference sequence). V was pared by 0 bases and J by 7 bases, with 5 bases of the junction left unmatched. The variable domain in full, with the rest retrieved from reference TRBV5-4 and TRBJ1-2, is ETGVTQSPTHLIKTRGQQVTLRCSSQSGHNTVSWYQQALGQGPQFIFQYYREEENGRGNFPPRFSGLQFPNYSSELNVNALELDDSALYLCASSLGQGAGGYTFGSGTRLTVV.